The 29 T cell receptor beta chains given below trace back to one sample, sequenced in a study of T cells in Graves' hyperthyroidism and ophthalmopathy. Amplification yielded TCR beta CDR3 regions, with RNA transcripts as the source. HTBI primers drove first-round RT-PCR of the TCR CDR3. TCRdb called the multiplex PCR reads again in MiXCR, with one record for every CDR3 protein. The sample carries a few hundred thousand distinct CDR3 sequences, about a sixth recorded once. The material sequenced was blood. Receptor source: a woman in her thirties with Graves' hyperthyroidism.

The rearrangement joins TRBV6-1 to TRBJ2-7; D not resolved. CDR3 length equals 13 residues. Germline CDR1 reads MNHNS; CDR2 reads SASEGT. With 6 bases removed from V and 3 bases from J, the gap between germline ends came to 12 bases. Written as DNA, the CDR3 is TGTGCCAGCAGCGTCATAGCAAGCTACGAGCAGTACTTC. Protein product: CASSVIASYEQYF.

This clonotype showed up just a few times. V usage is TRBV4-1 and J usage is TRBJ1-2, with 7 nucleotides matching TRBD1. The junction had 5 bases not matched to a gene; V was cut back by 1 base and J by 3 bases. The length of the CDR3 is 15 residues. Per the germline V gene, CDR1 is MGHRA and CDR2 is YSYEKL. The CDR3 spells CASSQGQGNYYGYTF. In nucleotides, the CDR3 is TGCGCCAGCAGCCAAGGACAGGGTAACTACTATGGCTACACCTTC.

The chain joins TRBV7-9 to TRBJ1-2; D is undetermined. The CDR3 consists of 15 residues. Between the trimmed V and J ends, which lost 1 base and 1 base, there was a span of 10 bases. Germline CDR1 and CDR2: SEHNR and FQNEAQ (reference sequence). The CDR3 DNA reads TGTGCCAGCAGCTTAGGAGTCCGCTTTAACTATGGCTACACCTTC. It encodes CASSLGVRFNYGYTF.

CDR3 sequence: CSARVGDYGYTF. CDR3 sequence (DNA): TGCAGTGCTAGAGTGGGGGACTATGGCTACACCTTC. The chain employs TRBV20-1 and TRBJ1-2, with D tentatively TRBD1 (5 bases). Germline CDR1 is DFQATT and CDR2 is SNEGSKA (reference sequence). Trimming cost V 1 base and J 3 bases, with 6 bases left between them. The CDR3 covers 12 residues.

A few counts support this clonotype. The chain joins TRBV4-1 to TRBJ2-1; D possibly uses TRBD1 or TRBD2 (5 bases each). Germline-derived CDR1 and CDR2 are MGHRA and YSYEKL. Trimming shortened V by 2 bases and J by 5 bases, and 13 bases separated the two germline ends. This CDR3 has 15 residues. In DNA form, the CDR3 reads TGCGCCAGCAGCCAATCATGGGACGGCAACAATGAGCAGTTCTTC. Translated: CASSQSWDGNNEQFF.

The V and J genes are TRBV13 and TRBJ2-7, with 11 bases lining up with TRBD2. The CDR3 has 15 residues. The ends lost 5 bases at V and 2 bases at J; junction bases unmatched: 5. In germline, CDR1 is PRHDT, CDR2 FYEKMQ (reference sequence). CDR3 sequence: CASSIGLAGTYEQYF. The CDR3, as DNA: TGTGCCAGCAGCATCGGACTAGCGGGCACCTACGAGCAGTACTTC.

This clonotype occurred a few times. This sequence joins TRBV27 and TRBJ1-5; D is perhaps TRBD1 (6 bases). Trimming shortened V by 6 bases and J by 6 bases, and 15 bases separated the two germline ends. Germline V gene lookup returns CDR1 MNHEY and CDR2 SMNVEV (reference sequence). This CDR3 is 14 amino acids long. In nucleotides, the CDR3 is TGTGCCAGCAGGCAACAGGGTGGGAGTCAGCCCCAGCATTTT. Protein sequence: CASRQQGGSQPQHF.

This clonotype was observed at least ten times. The rearrangement uses TRBV7-2 and TRBJ2-1; D unclear. The CDR3 contains 16 residues. CDR1 and CDR2 (germline): SGHTA, FQGNSA. Trimming stripped 1 base from V and 2 bases from J, with 12 bases between. The CDR3 region has the DNA TGTGCCAGCAGCTTAGTAGGAGACCCGACCTACAATGAGCAGTTCTTC. This sequence encodes CASSLVGDPTYNEQFF.

Concerning this clonotype itself: This may be a read error, as it is one base from a much larger clone. CDR3 region: CASSLVREYEQYF. The CDR3 region has the DNA TGTGCCAGCAGCTTAGTGCGGGAGTACGAGCAGTACTTC. The genes are TRBV7-9 and TRBJ2-7; TRBD2 agrees at 7 bases. The CDR3 contains 13 residues. The junction had 1 base not matched to a gene; V was cut back by 1 base and J by 4 bases. Germline V gene data show CDR1 as SEHNR and CDR2 as FQNEAQ (reference sequence).

This clonotype was recorded at least ten times. The V call is TRBV2, the J call TRBJ2-1; TRBD2 agrees at 10 bases. The germline V gene has CDR1 SNHLY and CDR2 FYNNEI. V shed 6 bases, J shed 3 bases, and the junction held 8 bases outside the gene matches. This CDR3 is built from 16 residues. The CDR3 DNA sequence: TGTGCCAGCAGGGGAAGCGGGAGGGCCCTCTACAATGAGCAGTTCTTC. Residues: CASRGSGRALYNEQFF.

This clonotype has a count of ten or more. The CDR3 loop reads CASSYVGKPQHF. CDR3 nucleotide sequence: TGTGCCAGCAGTTACGTGGGTAAGCCCCAGCATTTT. The V call is TRBV6-2 or TRBV6-3, the J call TRBJ1-5; no firm D call. This CDR3 contains 12 residues. CDR1 MNHEY and CDR2 SVGEGT come from the germline V gene. The V end was cut by 2 bases, the J end by 8 bases, with 7 bases between.

To note about this clonotype: A single base separates this from a much larger clone, so it may be a read error. Written as DNA, the CDR3 is TGTGCCAGCAGTCAGGTCAGGGGCTACGGGCAGTACTTC. Residues: CASSQVRGYGQYF. The chain couples TRBV2 to TRBJ2-7; possible D gene TRBD1, 6 bases. This CDR3 has 13 residues. CDR1 is SNHLY, CDR2 FYNNEI, per germline.

At least ten counts were recorded for this clonotype. For the CDR3, the DNA is TGTGCCAGCAGCCACAGGACGAACACCGGGGAGCTGTTTTTT. It codes for CASSHRTNTGELFF. The rearrangement joins TRBV14 to TRBJ2-2, with unresolved D. The germline V gene has CDR1 SGHDN and CDR2 FVKESK. This CDR3 has 14 residues. V lost 3 bases and J lost 0, with 5 bases in between.

At least ten counts were recorded for this clonotype. J is TRBJ2-6 and V is TRBV27; 15 positions match TRBD2. CDR1 and CDR2 (germline): MNHEY, SMNVEV (reference sequence). The CDR3 is 19 amino acids. Unmatched junction bases numbered 7, after V lost 5 bases and J lost 2 bases. DNA for the CDR3: TGTGCCAGCAGTCCCCGGACTAGCGGGAGGGGGGCTGGGGCCAACGTCCTGACTTTC. Residues: CASSPRTSGRGAGANVLTF. The full variable domain, its missing parts supplied by reference TRBV27 and TRBJ2-6, is EAQVTQNPRYLITVTGKKLTVTCSQNMNHEYMSWYRQDPGLGLRQIYYSMNVEVTDKGDVPEGYKVSRKEKRNFPLILESPSPNQTSLYFCASSPRTSGRGAGANVLTFGAGSRLTVL.

This clonotype was seen at least ten times. V gene TRBV7-9 combines with J gene TRBJ2-5; either TRBD1 or TRBD2 may supply D (6 bases each). The CDR3 is 15 amino acids. Trimming pared 3 bases from V and 1 base from J, leaving 12 bases between. Germline V CDR1 and CDR2: SEHNR, FQNEAQ (reference sequence). This CDR3 is CASSLGGTFQETQYF. CDR3 bases: TGTGCCAGCAGCTTGGGCGGGACATTCCAAGAGACCCAGTACTTC.

This clonotype was seen many times. This chain links TRBV28 with TRBJ2-7; the D gene is possibly TRBD1 (6 bases). The germline V gene has CDR1 MDHEN and CDR2 SYDVKM. This CDR3 spans 15 amino acids. V lost 4 bases, J lost 1 base, and 14 bases lay in between. This CDR3 reads CASSSPDRESYEQYF. The DNA for the CDR3 is TGTGCCAGCAGTTCGCCGGACAGAGAATCCTACGAGCAGTACTTC.

The V call is TRBV13, the J call TRBJ2-7, with 12 bases that match TRBD2. V gave up 5 bases and J gave up 2 bases; unmatched junction bases: 7. This CDR3 has 16 amino acids. CDR1 and CDR2 (germline): PRHDT, FYEKMQ (reference sequence). The CDR3, as DNA: TGTGCCAGCAGCAGCAGACTAGCGGGAGACACCTACGAGCAGTACTTC. The encoded protein is CASSSRLAGDTYEQYF.

The chain has TRBV4-3 and TRBJ1-2; no reliable D call. Trimming took off 4 bases at V and 2 bases at J, with 11 bases between the two ends. The germline V gene encodes CDR1 LGHNA and CDR2 YSLEER. The CDR3 has 14 residues. CDR3 protein: CASSRVDTNYGYTF. In DNA, the CDR3 is TGCGCCAGCAGCCGCGTAGACACCAACTATGGCTACACCTTC.

The chain couples TRBV19 to TRBJ1-1; 10 bases agree with TRBD1. Germline V gene sequence: CDR1 LNHDA, CDR2 SQIVND (reference sequence). V dropped 1 base and J dropped 10; count of bases not matched to a gene: 9. CDR3 length equals 15 residues. In DNA form, the CDR3 reads TGTGCCAGTAGTATAGGGACAGGGGGAGCCCCGGGAGCTTTCTTT. It encodes CASSIGTGGAPGAFF.

This clonotype was seen a few times. The genes are TRBV5-6 and TRBJ2-3, with D perhaps being TRBD1 or TRBD2 (6 bases each). CDR1 SGHDT and CDR2 YYEEEE come from the germline V gene. This CDR3 spans 16 amino acids. Trimming cost V 0 bases and J 3 bases, with 14 bases left between them. For the CDR3, the DNA is TGTGCCAGCAGCTTGGCCGGACGGGGGCTGACAGATACGCAGTATTTT. Its protein product is CASSLAGRGLTDTQYF.

The rearrangement uses TRBV4-1 and TRBJ2-7; 7 positions agree with TRBD2. V lost 3 bases, J lost 0 bases, and 2 bases stayed unmatched. Germline V gives CDR1 MGHRA, CDR2 YSYEKL. This CDR3 comprises 14 residues. CDR3 bases: TGCGCCAGCAGCCACTGGGAGGGCTCCTACGAGCAGTACTTC. It yields the protein CASSHWEGSYEQYF.

This clonotype came up many times. The chain uses TRBV9 and TRBJ2-3, with D possibly matching TRBD2 (5 bases). CDR1 is SGDLS and CDR2 is YYNGEE in the germline V gene. V lost 1 base, J lost 5 bases, and 14 bases lay in between. CDR3 length equals 15 residues. CDR3 sequence reads: CASSVYEGVVDTQYF. CDR3 coding DNA: TGTGCCAGCAGCGTATACGAGGGAGTCGTAGATACGCAGTATTTT. The whole variable domain, remainder taken from reference TRBV9 and TRBJ2-3, is DSGVTQTPKHLITATGQRVTLRCSPRSGDLSVYWYQQSLDQGLQFLIQYYNGEERAKGNILERFSAQQFPDLHSELNLSSLELGDSALYFCASSVYEGVVDTQYFGPGTRLTVL.

The chain recombines TRBV13 with TRBJ2-5; unclear D gene. Germline loops: CDR1 PRHDT, CDR2 FYEKMQ (reference sequence). V gave up 5 bases and J gave up 5 bases, with 12 bases separating them. This CDR3 contains 13 residues. CDR3 nucleotide sequence: TGTGCCAGCAGCCAAGTTCTCGGGGAGACCCAGTACTTC. Translated, it gives CASSQVLGETQYF.

This clonotype was counted ten times or more. The chain couples TRBV7-9 to TRBJ2-2, with D perhaps TRBD1 (6 bases). The CDR3 is made up of 14 amino acids. The V and J ends lost 8 bases and 2 bases respectively, with 12 bases between them. Germline V gives CDR1 SEHNR, CDR2 FQNEAQ (reference sequence). Here the CDR3 DNA reads TGTGCCAGCGAGGACAGAGTTAACACCGGGGAGCTGTTTTTT. It is translated as CASEDRVNTGELFF.

This clonotype has a count of ten or more. V and J are TRBV13 and TRBJ2-1, with D possibly being TRBD2 (6 bases). Germline-derived CDR1 and CDR2 are PRHDT and FYEKMQ (reference sequence). CDR3 length: 14 amino acids. Trimming cost V 5 bases and J 3 bases, with 11 bases left between them. This CDR3 reads CASSPGLVYNEQFF. The CDR3 DNA sequence: TGTGCCAGCAGCCCGGGACTTGTCTACAATGAGCAGTTCTTC.

This clonotype was counted at least ten times. This sequence joins TRBV7-6 and TRBJ2-3, with D possibly TRBD2 on 6 matching bases. This CDR3 contains 14 residues. Germline V gene lookup returns CDR1 SGHVS and CDR2 FNYEAQ. The germline V and J ends were trimmed by 2 bases and 2 bases, with 8 bases remaining between them. The CDR3 loop is CASSLTSPTDTQYF. In DNA form, the CDR3 reads TGTGCCAGCAGCTTAACTAGCCCCACAGATACGCAGTATTTT.

This clonotype was recorded many times. The CDR3 sequence: CAWSEGRRGNQPQHF. Written as DNA, the CDR3 is TGTGCCTGGAGTGAGGGACGGCGGGGCAATCAGCCCCAGCATTTT. V is TRBV30 and J is TRBJ1-5, with a weak D call TRBD1 (5 bases). Between the trimmed V and J ends, which lost 1 base and 2 bases, there was a span of 12 bases. The CDR3 is 15 residues long. The germline gives CDR1 GTSNPN, CDR2 SVGIG (reference sequence).

This clonotype was counted many times. The genes are TRBV6-1 and TRBJ1-1; TRBD1 might be the D (5 bases). The ends were cut back, 5 bases at V and 5 bases at J, with 15 bases in the middle. CDR3 size: 14 residues. Germline V lookup: CDR1 MNHNS, CDR2 SASEGT. CDR3 residues: CASSPRVGGTEAFF. The CDR3 region has the DNA TGTGCCAGCAGTCCAAGGGTGGGGGGGACTGAAGCTTTCTTT.

This clonotype was found many times. The chain has TRBV7-6 and TRBJ2-3; tentatively, D is TRBD2 (5 bases). Deletions cut 6 bases from V and 4 bases from J, with 17 bases between. This CDR3 comprises 15 residues. CDR1 and CDR2 (germline): SGHVS, FNYEAQ. In nucleotides, the CDR3 is TGTGCCAGCAGTTATTACGGCGGGTTTGCAGATACGCAGTATTTT. Translation gives CASSYYGGFADTQYF.